The rows below give T cell receptor beta chains drawn from one sample of a study of T cells after yellow fever vaccination. Via MiXCR, TCRdb re-called the 5' RACE reads, giving one row per CDR3 protein. The table records approximately 260,000 distinct CDR3 sequences, about an eighth of them present only once. The source was CD4+ T cells sorted from PBMCs, collected 45 days after the yellow fever booster vaccination. Receptors originate from a young man who received the YFV17D yellow fever vaccine. Both conserved end residues are part of each CDR3. The D gene is left open where the match is weak. Not every row has a clone size; where given, it reads once, few, many or a size class.

-,TRBV28,TRBJ2-3,12,-,TGTGCCAGCACTTCGACTTCCGATTCGCAGTATTTT,CASTSTSDSQYF
TRBD1,TRBV2,TRBJ1-3,14,many,TGTGCCAGCAGGGGGACAGGGATGGTGGACACCATATATTTT,CASRGTGMVDTIYF
-,TRBV5-1,TRBJ2-3,16,few,TGCGCCAGCAGCCAACTGAATAGCGGAGCTACAGATACGCAGTATTTT,CASSQLNSGATDTQYF
-,TRBV11-2,TRBJ2-5,14,-,TGTGCCAGCAGCTTAGGACCGCCTCAAGAGACCCAGTACTTC,CASSLGPPQETQYF
-,TRBV11-2,TRBJ2-7,16,few,TGTGCCAGCAGCTTAGAGCGGGCAGGGGTGGGCCACGAGCAGTACTTC,CASSLERAGVGHEQYF
-,TRBV5-1,TRBJ2-7,15,few,TGCGCCAGCAGCTTGAGCCGGGACACCTACTACGAGCAGTACTTC,CASSLSRDTYYEQYF
-,TRBV20-1,TRBJ1-5,16,-,TGCAGTGCTAGTGACTCCGGGATCCCAGCACGTCAGCCCCAGCATTTT,CSASDSGIPARQPQHF
TRBD2,TRBV12-3/TRBV12-4,TRBJ2-4,20,-,TGTGCCAGCAGCCTCCGACAGGGGCACTTAGCGGGAGGCCCAAAAAACATTCAGTACTTC,CASSLRQGHLAGGPKNIQYF
-,TRBV29-1,TRBJ2-7,14,-,TGCAGCTCCTGGGGCGCAGGTGGCAGCTACGAGCAGTACTTC,CSSWGAGGSYEQYF
-,TRBV7-2,TRBJ2-1,12,-,TGTGCCAGCAGCTTAAATCATGATGAGCAGTTCTTC,CASSLNHDEQFF
TRBD1,TRBV20-1,TRBJ2-1,13,many,TGCAGTGTGGGGACAGGCTATAACAATGAGCAGTTCTTC,CSVGTGYNNEQFF
-,TRBV7-9,TRBJ2-6,15,-,TGTGCCAGCAGCCTGCTGAGGCTTGGGGCCAACGTCCTGACTTTC,CASSLLRLGANVLTF
-,TRBV24-1,TRBJ2-3,13,-,TGTGCCACCAGTGATCTACCAACAGATACGCAGTATTTT,CATSDLPTDTQYF
-,TRBV5-6,TRBJ1-1,13,many,TGTGCCAGCGCAGGGATCTCGAACACTGAAGCTTTCTTT,CASAGISNTEAFF
-,TRBV6-1,TRBJ2-1,16,many,TGTGCCAGCAGTCCCCGGACCGTAACTCGGGACAATGAGCAGTTCTTC,CASSPRTVTRDNEQFF
TRBD1,TRBV29-1,TRBJ1-2,13,-,TGCAGCGTAGATTCGGGACAGGGATATGGCTACACCTTC,CSVDSGQGYGYTF
-,TRBV28,TRBJ2-3,15,few,TGTGCCAGCAGAAGAAGGGGTGGATACACAGATACGCAGTATTTT,CASRRRGGYTDTQYF
-,TRBV7-9,TRBJ2-1,15,-,TGTGCCAGCAGCCCCGGTCAGGGATCACACTATGAGCAGTTCTTC,CASSPGQGSHYEQFF
-,TRBV7-9,TRBJ2-1,14,-,TGTGCCAGCACCCTCCGGAGGGGGCTCAATGAGCAGTTCTTC,CASTLRRGLNEQFF
-,TRBV20-1,TRBJ2-2,15,-,TGCAGTGCTAGAGTCTTGGACCCTTTAACCGGGGAGCTGTTTTTT,CSARVLDPLTGELFF
-,TRBV10-3,TRBJ2-5,15,few,TGTGCCATCAGTGAGGGAGTGGGGGGCGTGGAGACCCAGTACTTC,CAISEGVGGVETQYF
-,TRBV12-5,TRBJ1-1,11,-,TGTGCTAGTGTACGGAACACTGAAGCTTTCTTT,CASVRNTEAFF
TRBD1,TRBV4-3,TRBJ2-2,16,-,TGCGCCAGCAGCCAAATAAGGGGGCAAAGTGGCGGGGAGCTGTTTTTT,CASSQIRGQSGGELFF
-,TRBV27,TRBJ2-3,14,few,TGTGCCAGCAGGGGGTTCCAAGGCGCAGATACGCAGTATTTT,CASRGFQGADTQYF
TRBD2,TRBV12-3/TRBV12-4,TRBJ2-7,13,many,TGTGCCAGCGAAACTAGCGGGGCCTACGAGCAGTACTTC,CASETSGAYEQYF
TRBD2,TRBV5-1,TRBJ2-1,15,few,TGCGCCAGCAGCACCGGACTAGCGGGACCCAATGAGCAGTTCTTC,CASSTGLAGPNEQFF
-,TRBV29-1,TRBJ2-7,12,many,TGCAGCGTTGAACTTACCCGCTACGAGCAGTACTTC,CSVELTRYEQYF
TRBD2,TRBV10-3,TRBJ2-2,16,-,TGTGCCATCAGTGAACGGACTAGCGGTAACACCGGGGAGCTGTTTTTT,CAISERTSGNTGELFF
TRBD2,TRBV10-3,TRBJ2-5,19,few,TGTGCCATCAGTGAGTCCTCTCGGCGTTTGGCGGGAGATTTAGAGACCCAGTACTTC,CAISESSRRLAGDLETQYF
TRBD1,TRBV20-1,TRBJ2-2,15,many,TGCAGTGCTAGATCGGGACAGTCGAACACCGGGGAGCTGTTTTTT,CSARSGQSNTGELFF
-,TRBV11-2,TRBJ1-1,14,few,TGTGCCAGCACCTCCCAGGCAGGAGAAACTGAAGCTTTCTTT,CASTSQAGETEAFF
-,TRBV10-3,TRBJ2-1,13,few,TGTGCCATCAGTGAGTCACAGTACAATGAGCAGTTCTTC,CAISESQYNEQFF